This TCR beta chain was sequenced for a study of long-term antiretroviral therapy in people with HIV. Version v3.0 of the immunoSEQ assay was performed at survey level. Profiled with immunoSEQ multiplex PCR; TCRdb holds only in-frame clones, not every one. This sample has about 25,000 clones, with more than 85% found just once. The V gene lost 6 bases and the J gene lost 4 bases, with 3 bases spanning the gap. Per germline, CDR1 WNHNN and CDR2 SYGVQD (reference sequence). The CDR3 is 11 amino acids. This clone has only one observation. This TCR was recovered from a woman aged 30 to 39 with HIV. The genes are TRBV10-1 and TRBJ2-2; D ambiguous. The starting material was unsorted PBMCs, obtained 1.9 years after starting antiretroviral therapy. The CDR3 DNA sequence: TGCGCCAGCAGCCTCACCGGGGAGCTGTTTTTT. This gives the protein CASSLTGELFF.